This is a list of T cell receptor beta chains from one sample in a study of regulatory T cells in long-lasting Graves disease. TCRdb re-analysed the multiplex PCR reads in MiXCR, keeping a single row per CDR3 protein. The data contain about 540,000 distinct CDR3 sequences, about 14% of them singletons. These data were also filed under a second study, of T cells in Graves' hyperthyroidism and ophthalmopathy.

Sample: peripheral blood mononuclear cells (PBMCs), taken at new diagnosis, from a patient treated with antithyroid drugs. The receptor set was obtained from a man aged 25-45 years with Graves disease. CDR3s include the opening cysteine and the closing phenylalanine or tryptophan. Fields, in order: J gene, V gene, clone size, D gene, CDR3 protein, CDR3 DNA. The D gene is left open where the match is weak. The size entry is marked missing in some rows and otherwise reads once, few, many or a size class.

>TRBJ2-7|TRBV20-1|.|TRBD1
CSARPPEGQGVHEQYF
TGCAGTGCTAGACCCCCTGAAGGACAGGGGGTCCACGAGCAGTACTTC
>TRBJ2-1|TRBV18|.|.
CASSDPGSEEQFF
TGTGCCAGCTCAGACCCAGGGAGCGAGGAGCAGTTCTTC
>TRBJ1-4|TRBV27|many|TRBD1
CASSLGGPGTGGVGEKLFF
TGTGCCAGCAGTTTAGGGGGCCCCGGGACAGGGGGCGTTGGTGAAAAACTGTTTTTT
>TRBJ2-2|TRBV10-2|few|.
CASLSTGELFF
TGCGCCAGCTTATCCACCGGGGAGCTGTTTTTT
>TRBJ1-1|TRBV7-2|.|.
CASSFKQLNTEAFF
TGTGCCAGCAGCTTTAAACAGTTGAACACTGAAGCTTTCTTT
>TRBJ1-2|TRBV7-9|.|TRBD1
CASSPWGQGGTNYGYTF
TGTGCCAGCAGCCCATGGGGACAGGGGGGAACTAACTATGGCTACACCTTC
>TRBJ1-6|TRBV30|.|TRBD1
CAWQGQSFSSYNSPLHF
TGTGCCTGGCAGGGACAGAGTTTTAGCTCCTATAATTCACCCCTCCACTTT
>TRBJ2-5|TRBV7-9|many|TRBD2
CASSLNAGGETQYF
TGTGCCAGCAGCTTAAACGCGGGAGGAGAGACCCAGTACTTC
>TRBJ1-4|TRBV20-1|.|.
CSASETNEKLFF
TGCAGTGCCTCCGAAACTAATGAAAAACTGTTTTTT
>TRBJ2-3|TRBV29-1|many|TRBD2
CSVELLAGAYPDTQYF
TGCAGCGTTGAACTTCTAGCGGGAGCCTACCCAGATACGCAGTATTTT
>TRBJ1-6|TRBV28|many|.
CASRPGSNSPLHF
TGTGCCAGCAGACCCGGGTCTAATTCACCCCTCCACTTT
>TRBJ1-1|TRBV12-5|many|.
CASGFPNTEAFF
TGTGCTAGTGGTTTCCCGAACACTGAAGCTTTCTTT
>TRBJ2-5|TRBV11-2|many|.
CASSYSSAGTKETQYF
TGTGCCAGCAGTTACAGCTCAGCCGGGACAAAAGAGACCCAGTACTTC
>TRBJ2-1|TRBV7-8|many|.
CASSLAGSATYNEQFF
TGTGCCAGCAGCTTAGCGGGTAGCGCCACCTACAATGAGCAGTTCTTC
>TRBJ2-4|TRBV29-1|many|.
CSVEGGTKNIQYF
TGCAGCGTTGAAGGTGGGACTAAAAACATTCAGTACTTC
>TRBJ2-7|TRBV20-1|few|.
CSVPDFGEQYF
TGCAGTGTTCCGGACTTCGGCGAGCAGTACTTC
>TRBJ1-1|TRBV6-1|many|.
CASSGHLTVMNTEAFF
TGTGCCAGCAGTGGCCACCTGACAGTTATGAACACTGAAGCTTTCTTT
>TRBJ2-2|TRBV30|few|TRBD2
CAWKNSGGGELFF
TGTGCCTGGAAAAACAGCGGGGGCGGGGAGCTGTTTTTT
>TRBJ2-5|TRBV7-2|many|.
CASSSGSGTGTQYF
TGTGCCAGCAGCTCCGGGTCGGGGACGGGGACCCAGTACTTC
>TRBJ2-6|TRBV11-2|few|.
CASRQGGANVLTF
TGTGCCAGCAGACAAGGTGGGGCCAACGTCCTGACTTTC
>TRBJ2-1|TRBV18|many|.
CASSPGISENEQFF
TGTGCCAGCTCACCCGGGATTAGCGAGAATGAGCAGTTCTTC
>TRBJ2-3|TRBV5-1|many|TRBD1
CASSAWIKTGAADTQYF
TGCGCCAGCAGCGCCTGGATTAAAACAGGGGCGGCAGATACGCAGTATTTT
>TRBJ2-1|TRBV20-1|.|TRBD2
CSARDPGTSLNEQFF
TGCAGTGCTAGAGATCCGGGGACTAGTTTGAATGAGCAGTTCTTC
>TRBJ2-7|TRBV20-1|many|.
CSARKAVTYEQYF
TGCAGTGCTAGAAAAGCGGTAACCTACGAGCAGTACTTC
>TRBJ2-7|TRBV7-7|many|.
CASSLARGQTYEQYF
TGTGCTAGCAGCTTAGCCCGTGGACAGACCTACGAGCAGTACTTC
>TRBJ2-5|TRBV5-1|.|.
CASSLEVVETQYF
TGCGCCAGCAGCTTAGAGGTGGTTGAGACCCAGTACTTC
>TRBJ1-1|TRBV25-1|many|TRBD1
CASSEDRMNTEAFF
TGTGCCAGCTCCGAGGACAGGATGAACACTGAAGCTTTCTTT
>TRBJ2-7|TRBV20-1|.|.
CSARPDSSYEQYF
TGCAGTGCTAGACCAGACTCCTCCTACGAGCAGTACTTC
>TRBJ1-5|TRBV20-1|many|.
CSARRVGNQPQHF
TGCAGTGCTAGAAGGGTTGGCAATCAGCCCCAGCATTTT
>TRBJ2-1|TRBV6-1|many|TRBD1
CAAYDGQGYNEQFF
TGTGCCGCCTATGACGGACAGGGTTACAATGAGCAGTTCTTC
>TRBJ2-7|TRBV27|many|.
CASSFFGGYEQYF
TGTGCCAGCAGTTTTTTTGGCGGGTACGAGCAGTACTTC
>TRBJ1-1|TRBV19|.|.
CATHPGRNTEAFF
TGTGCCACCCACCCCGGGAGGAACACTGAAGCTTTCTTT